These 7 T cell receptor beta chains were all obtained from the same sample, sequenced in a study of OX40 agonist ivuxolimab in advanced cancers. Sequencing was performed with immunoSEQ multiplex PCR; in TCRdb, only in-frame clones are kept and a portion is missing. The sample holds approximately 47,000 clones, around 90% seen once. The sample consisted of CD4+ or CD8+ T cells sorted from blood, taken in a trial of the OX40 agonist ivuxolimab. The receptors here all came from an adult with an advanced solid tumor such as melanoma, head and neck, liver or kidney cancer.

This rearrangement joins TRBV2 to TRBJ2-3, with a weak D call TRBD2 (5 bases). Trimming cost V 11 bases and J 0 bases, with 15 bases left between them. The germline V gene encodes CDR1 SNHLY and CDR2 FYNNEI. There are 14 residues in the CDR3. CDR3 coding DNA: TGTGCCCGCTCGTCCGGGGTCAGCACAGATACGCAGTATTTT. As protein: CARSSGVSTDTQYF. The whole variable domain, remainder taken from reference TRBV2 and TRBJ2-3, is EPEVTQTPSHQVTQMGQEVILRCVPISNHLYFYWYRQILGQKVEFLVSFYNNEISEKSEIFDDQFSVERPDGSNFTLKIRSTKLEDSAMYFCARSSGVSTDTQYFGPGTRLTVL.

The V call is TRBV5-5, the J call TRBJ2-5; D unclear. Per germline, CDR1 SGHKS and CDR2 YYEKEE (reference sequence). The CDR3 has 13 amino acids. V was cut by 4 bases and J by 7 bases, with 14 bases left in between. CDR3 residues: CASSTVPDGTQYF. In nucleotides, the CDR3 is TGTGCCAGCAGCACAGTTCCCGACGGGACCCAGTACTTC.

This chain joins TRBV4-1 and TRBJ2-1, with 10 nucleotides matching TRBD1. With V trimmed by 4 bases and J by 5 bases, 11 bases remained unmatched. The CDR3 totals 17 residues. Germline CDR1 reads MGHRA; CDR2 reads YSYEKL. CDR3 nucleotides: TGCGCCAGCAGCCGAAGACAGGGGGCCCCTTCTCACAATGAGCAGTTCTTC. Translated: CASSRRQGAPSHNEQFF.

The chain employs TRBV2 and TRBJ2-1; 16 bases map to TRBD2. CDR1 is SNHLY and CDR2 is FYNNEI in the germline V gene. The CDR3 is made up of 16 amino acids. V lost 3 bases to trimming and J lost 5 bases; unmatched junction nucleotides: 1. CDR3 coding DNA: TGTGCCAGCAGTGAGGGACTAGCGGGGGGGGACAATGAGCAGTTCTTC. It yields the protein CASSEGLAGGDNEQFF.

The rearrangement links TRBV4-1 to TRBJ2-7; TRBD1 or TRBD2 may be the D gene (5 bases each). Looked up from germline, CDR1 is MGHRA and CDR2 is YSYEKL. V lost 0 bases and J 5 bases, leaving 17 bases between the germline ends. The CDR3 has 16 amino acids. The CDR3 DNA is TGCGCCAGCAGCCAAGACGAGGGACCCGGCTATAACGAGCAGTACTTC. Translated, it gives CASSQDEGPGYNEQYF.

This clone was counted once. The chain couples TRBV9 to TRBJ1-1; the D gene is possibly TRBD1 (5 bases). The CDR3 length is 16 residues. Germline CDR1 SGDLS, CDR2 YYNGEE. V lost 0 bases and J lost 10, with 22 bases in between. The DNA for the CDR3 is TGTGCCAGCAGCGTAGGGCAAGGGGCCGGGGGATACGGAGCTTTCTTT. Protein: CASSVGQGAGGYGAFF.

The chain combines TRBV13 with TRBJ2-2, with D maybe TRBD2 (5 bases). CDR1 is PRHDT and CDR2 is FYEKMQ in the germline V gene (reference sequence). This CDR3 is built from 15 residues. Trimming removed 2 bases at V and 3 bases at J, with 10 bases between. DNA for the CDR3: TGTGCCAGCAGCTTAAGGACTGTATACACCGGGGAGCTGTTTTTT. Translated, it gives CASSLRTVYTGELFF.